This entry lists 23 T cell receptor beta chains sequenced from one sample in a study of shared clonotypes between healthy human individuals. TCRdb's copy holds only in-frame clones and misses some; the assay was immunoSEQ multiplex PCR. The top ten hold about 0.13% of the sample, which has more than 2 million clones, approximately 94% seen once. The specimen sequenced was naive CD4+ T cells sorted from blood. The subset was: CD45RA+ positively selected. These receptors were taken from a man aged 18 to 35 in good health.

The chain has TRBV14 and TRBJ1-2; the D gene is possibly TRBD1 (5 bases). Germline-derived CDR1 and CDR2 are SGHDN and FVKESK. The ends were cut back, 4 bases at V and 4 bases at J, with 19 bases in the middle. The CDR3 covers 16 residues. CDR3 protein: CASSPRGNTNSYGYTF. The CDR3 DNA reads TGTGCCAGCAGCCCGCGGGGGAATACAAATTCCTATGGCTACACCTTC.

The V and J genes are TRBV5-8 and TRBJ2-1, with 10 bases aligning to TRBD2. V trimming: 0 bases; J trimming: 0 bases; junction bases outside the gene matches: 3. This CDR3 comprises 17 residues. Per germline, CDR1 SGHTS and CDR2 YDEGEE. This CDR3 is CASSLETSGLSYNEQFF. CDR3 nucleotide sequence: TGTGCCAGCAGCTTGGAGACTAGCGGGCTCTCCTACAATGAGCAGTTCTTC.

The rearrangement joins TRBV28 to TRBJ1-1, with TRBD1 as a possible D gene (5 bases). Looked up from germline, CDR1 is MDHEN and CDR2 is SYDVKM. V was clipped by 1 base and J by 3 bases, with 15 bases between them. The CDR3 has 16 residues. The chain's CDR3 is CASSLFLRTSDTEAFF. The CDR3 nucleotides read TGTGCCAGCAGTTTATTTCTCAGGACATCAGACACTGAAGCTTTCTTT.

The chain employs TRBV5-4 and TRBJ2-1; D gene uncertain. The CDR3 totals 14 residues. Deletions cut 4 bases from V and 0 bases from J, with 8 bases between. Per the germline V gene, CDR1 is SGHNT and CDR2 is YYREEE (reference sequence). The CDR3 DNA follows: TGTGCCAGCAGCCCCCGGAGCTCCTACAATGAGCAGTTCTTC. Translation gives CASSPRSSYNEQFF.

This sequence joins TRBV7-9 and TRBJ1-1, with 7 positions matching TRBD1. This CDR3 has 14 amino acids. The V segment lost 5 bases and the J segment 1 base; nucleotides outside the gene matches: 4. Germline V gene lookup returns CDR1 SEHNR and CDR2 FQNEAQ (reference sequence). CDR3 coding DNA: TGTGCCAGCAGCCCGGGACAGAAGAACACTGAAGCTTTCTTT. Translation gives CASSPGQKNTEAFF.

The rearrangement links TRBV5-1 to TRBJ1-1; no reliable D call. The length of the CDR3 is 13 residues. Trimming shortened V by 4 bases and J by 6 bases, and 13 bases separated the two germline ends. Germline V gene lookup returns CDR1 SGHRS and CDR2 YFSETQ. Here the CDR3 DNA reads TGCGCCAGCAGCCTTGGAATCGGGGCTGAAGCTTTCTTT. It encodes CASSLGIGAEAFF.

Regarding this clone: The same CDR3 arises from other DNA sequences in this sample as well. The chain employs TRBV5-1 and TRBJ1-2, with a tentative D call TRBD1 (5 bases). V lost 0 bases and J lost 4, with 10 bases in between. The CDR3 has 14 residues. CDR1 and CDR2 (germline): SGHRS, YFSETQ. The CDR3 DNA follows: TGCGCCAGCAGCTTGGAAAGGGGCAGCTATGGCTACACCTTC. It codes for CASSLERGSYGYTF.

With respect to this clone: Other DNA sequences in the sample encode the same CDR3. This rearrangement joins TRBV7-2 to TRBJ1-2, with D possibly TRBD1 on 5 matching bases. Germline V lookup: CDR1 SGHTA, CDR2 FQGNSA. CDR3 length equals 14 residues. Between the trimmed V and J ends, which lost 3 bases and 2 bases, there was a span of 10 bases. The CDR3 coding sequence is TGTGCCAGCAGCTTTGGGGCGGCGAACTATGGCTACACCTTC. Translated: CASSFGAANYGYTF.

The rearrangement joins TRBV19 to TRBJ1-2; TRBD1 matches 9 bases. The CDR3 covers 13 residues. Germline V gives CDR1 LNHDA, CDR2 SQIVND (reference sequence). J lost 8 bases, V lost 5 bases, and 6 bases had no gene match. In nucleotides, the CDR3 is TGTGCCAGTAGTCCCCGGACAGGGGTAGGCTACACCTTC. Translation: CASSPRTGVGYTF. Complete variable domain (other parts from reference TRBV19 and TRBJ1-2): DGGITQSPKYLFRKEGQNVTLSCEQNLNHDAMYWYRQDPGQGLRLIYYSQIVNDFQKGDIAEGYSVSREKKESFPLTVTSAQKNPTAFYLCASSPRTGVGYTFGSGTRLTVV.

The chain has TRBV27 and TRBJ1-5; no reliable D call. This CDR3 is 14 amino acids long. CDR1 is MNHEY and CDR2 is SMNVEV in the germline V gene (reference sequence). Trimming stripped 0 bases from V and 1 base from J, with 4 bases between. In nucleotides, the CDR3 is TGTGCCAGCAGTTTATCCTCGAGCAATCAGCCCCAGCATTTT. Its translation: CASSLSSSNQPQHF.

This sequence joins TRBV19 and TRBJ1-5; no clear D gene. V lost 4 bases, J lost 9 bases, and 19 bases lay in between. The CDR3 covers 15 residues. Germline V CDR1 and CDR2: LNHDA, SQIVND (reference sequence). CDR3 sequence (DNA): TGTGCCAGTAGTACTGGCTATACCGTCGTGGGGCCCCAGCATTTT. Its protein product is CASSTGYTVVGPQHF.

The chain couples TRBV15 to TRBJ2-7, with unresolved D. The CDR3 loop spans 13 amino acids. The V end lost 6 bases, the J end lost 7 bases, and 16 bases lay between the germline ends. Germline values: CDR1 LNHNV, CDR2 YYDKDF (reference sequence). The CDR3 loop is CATRSTPSPEQYF. The CDR3 coding sequence is TGTGCCACCAGGTCGACACCGTCACCTGAGCAGTACTTC.

The gene calls are TRBV5-1 and TRBJ2-1; TRBD2 might be the D (6 bases). There are 14 residues in the CDR3. V lost 3 bases to trimming and J lost 6 bases, with 13 bases between them. The germline V gene has CDR1 SGHRS and CDR2 YFSETQ. This CDR3 reads CASSSLTSSNEQFF. CDR3 bases: TGCGCCAGCAGCTCATTGACTAGTTCCAATGAGCAGTTCTTC.

This chain joins TRBV5-6 and TRBJ2-3; a weak D match, TRBD2 (6 bases). Per germline, CDR1 SGHDT and CDR2 YYEEEE. V was clipped by 5 bases and J by 3 bases, with 16 bases between them. This CDR3 is built from 15 residues. The CDR3 protein is CASRIDKGGTDTQYF. Here the CDR3 DNA reads TGTGCCAGCAGGATTGATAAGGGAGGAACAGATACGCAGTATTTT.

This clone was observed a single time. The rearrangement links TRBV4-1 to TRBJ2-4; the D is unclear. With 0 bases removed from V and 14 bases from J, the gap between germline ends came to 8 bases. Germline lookup yields CDR1 MGHRA and CDR2 YSYEKL. There are 11 residues in the CDR3. CDR3 sequence reads: CASSQESLKYF. The CDR3 DNA follows: TGCGCCAGCAGCCAAGAATCCCTGAAGTACTTC.

The chain carries TRBV9 and TRBJ1-4, with 10 positions matching TRBD1. Trimming removed 0 bases from V and 6 bases from J; junction bases left unmatched: 2. Germline loops: CDR1 SGDLS, CDR2 YYNGEE. This CDR3 spans 15 amino acids. For the CDR3, the DNA is TGTGCCAGCAGCGTAGGAGGGACAGGGGATGAAAAACTGTTTTTT. This translates into CASSVGGTGDEKLFF.

The chain has TRBV7-8 and TRBJ2-2; 8 bases agree with TRBD1. Losses at the gene ends were 0 bases for V and 5 bases for J; bases not matched to a gene: 8. The CDR3 length is 17 residues. CDR1 SGHVS and CDR2 FQNEAQ come from the germline V gene. The CDR3 nucleotides are TGTGCCAGCAGCTTAGCGGGGACAGGTGGACTTACCGGGGAGCTGTTTTTT. This codes for CASSLAGTGGLTGELFF.

This chain links TRBV11-3 with TRBJ2-5; D not resolved. Deletions cut 2 bases from V and 1 base from J, with 14 bases between. CDR3 length equals 16 residues. The V gene's germline CDR1 is SGHNT and CDR2 YENEEA. DNA for the CDR3: TGTGCCAGCAGCTTAAAACAGTGGGGTGTCCAAGAGACCCAGTACTTC. This codes for CASSLKQWGVQETQYF. Combining the CDR3 with reference TRBV11-3 and TRBJ2-5 gives the whole variable domain EAGVVQSPRYKIIEKKQPVAFWCNPISGHNTLYWYLQNLGQGPELLIRYENEEAVDDSQLPKDRFSAERLKGVDSTLKIQPAELGDSAVYLCASSLKQWGVQETQYFGPGTRLLVL.

This chain joins TRBV7-9 and TRBJ1-1, with 7 bases matching TRBD1. V was pared by 3 bases and J by 7 bases, with 11 bases of the junction left unmatched. Germline V gene lookup returns CDR1 SEHNR and CDR2 FQNEAQ (reference sequence). CDR3 length equals 15 residues. The CDR3 DNA is TGTGCCAGCAGCTTCGAGAGCGGGGGGACAGATGAAGCTTTCTTT. The encoded protein is CASSFESGGTDEAFF.

The CDR3 is CAWGNSESGNTIYF. The DNA for the CDR3 is TGTGCCTGGGGCAACAGTGAATCTGGAAACACCATATATTTT. This chain uses TRBV30 with TRBJ1-3; D is undetermined. V was pared by 5 bases and J by 1 base, with 12 bases between. Germline values: CDR1 GTSNPN, CDR2 SVGIG (reference sequence). The CDR3 is made up of 14 amino acids.

V and J are TRBV11-2 and TRBJ2-5; 12 bases match TRBD2. The germline V gene has CDR1 SGHAT and CDR2 FQNNGV. The CDR3 consists of 16 residues. V lost 5 bases and J lost 2; bases outside the gene matches: 6. The CDR3, as DNA: TGTGCCAGCAGCCGACTAGCGGGGGCCTTACAAGAGACCCAGTACTTC. Protein sequence: CASSRLAGALQETQYF. Using reference TRBV11-2 and TRBJ2-5 for the parts outside the CDR3, the full variable domain is EAGVAQSPRYKIIEKRQSVAFWCNPISGHATLYWYQQILGQGPKLLIQFQNNGVVDDSQLPKDRFSAERLKGVDSTLKIQPAKLEDSAVYLCASSRLAGALQETQYFGPGTRLLVL.

On this clone: The same CDR3 arises from other DNA sequences in this sample as well. J is TRBJ2-7 and V is TRBV11-2; no reliable D call. Between the trimmed V and J ends, which lost 0 bases and 3 bases, there was a span of 6 bases. The CDR3 extends over 13 amino acids. Looked up from germline, CDR1 is SGHAT and CDR2 is FQNNGV. The CDR3 spells CASSLDSFYEQYF. CDR3 DNA: TGTGCCAGCAGCTTAGATTCCTTCTACGAGCAGTACTTC. The full variable domain, completed using reference TRBV11-2 and TRBJ2-7, is EAGVAQSPRYKIIEKRQSVAFWCNPISGHATLYWYQQILGQGPKLLIQFQNNGVVDDSQLPKDRFSAERLKGVDSTLKIQPAKLEDSAVYLCASSLDSFYEQYFGPGTRLTVT.

CDR3 protein: CASSPLPGTGSGYTF. DNA of the CDR3: TGTGCCAGCTCACCGCTTCCCGGGACAGGGTCAGGCTACACCTTC. This rearrangement joins TRBV18 to TRBJ1-2, with 9 bases matching TRBD1. The germline V gene has CDR1 KGHSH and CDR2 LQKENI. This CDR3 is built from 15 residues. Trimming removed 3 bases from V and 8 bases from J; junction bases left unmatched: 10.